This TCR beta chain was sequenced for a study of cytomegalovirus exposure and HLA in healthy donors. Study results and limitations: TCR beta chains associated with HLA were, in a later analysis, more clonally expanded than equally common others.

The PCR ran on 60 Vbeta and 13 Jbeta primers. Study processing details: Later analysis identified 80 million to 85 million unique TCR beta chains, around 10 million shared. Assay used: immunoSEQ multiplex PCR; TCRdb lists only in-frame clones, some missing. V and J calls and clone size are as listed in that table; D and trimming were resolved from the DNA. This sample has about 130,000 clones, with more than 75% found just once. Note on this clone: The antigen is unknown.

The sequencing sample was made of PBMCs. The sequence derives from a woman aged 30 to 39 in good health and CMV-seronegative.

CDR3 sequence: CASSRGTGTANSPLHF. The CDR3 nucleotides are TGCGCCAGCAGCCGGGGGACAGGGACCGCTAATTCACCCCTCCACTTT. The rearrangement joins TRBV5-1 to TRBJ1-6; 9 bases line up with TRBD1. Germline CDR1 is SGHRS and CDR2 is YFSETQ. The CDR3 contains 16 residues. V trimming: 4 bases; J trimming: 6 bases; junction bases outside the gene matches: 8.